Below, one TCR beta chain is given with its context. Its antigen remains unknown. This CDR3 is built from 14 residues. Germline loops: CDR1 MNHNS, CDR2 SASEGT. Trimming took 5 bases from V and 6 from J, leaving 13 bases between them. These data are taken from a study of radiotherapy plus CTLA-4 blockade in lung cancer. Study as a whole: Objective responses emerged in around 18% of patients, and roughly 30% attained disease control. The study's findings and limits: In blood, after radiotherapy plus ipilimumab, tumor-derived TCR clones expanded. Response, reportedly, was best predicted by interferon-beta along with early blood T cell clone dynamics.

Receiving focal radiation plus CTLA-4 blockade with ipilimumab were patients who had chemo-refractory metastatic non-small-cell lung cancer. This table comes from immunoSEQ multiplex PCR, and its TCRdb copy is limited to in-frame clones, with some not included. Among about 43,000 clones listed, about 70% were seen once. The specimen was peripheral blood, collected from a patient treated with radiotherapy plus ipilimumab. The origin of this receptor is a human donor with non-small cell lung cancer who had a partial response to radiotherapy plus ipilimumab. The gene calls are TRBV6-1 and TRBJ2-2; TRBD2 is a possible D gene (5 bases). CDR3: CASSRDGGSGELFF. The CDR3 DNA is TGTGCCAGCAGTCGTGATGGAGGATCCGGGGAGCTGTTTTTT.